Only a few counts were recorded for the clone carrying this T cell receptor (beta chain). Its cognate antigen is unknown. The data were taken from a study of post-analysis software for immune sequencing data. Across the study: The patients showed relapsing-remitting, secondary progressive and progressive-relapsing multiple sclerosis courses.

Study results and caveats: Those with multiple sclerosis, the patient group, showed significantly lower normalized Chao1 diversity than controls. F measure grouped same-batch samples tightly together. Roughly 5 TRBV segments, including TRBV5-6, TRBV5-1 and TRBV20-1, were more frequent in patients than controls.

The authors incorporated unique molecular identifiers into the TCR beta cDNA libraries. Starting from about 0.98 to 11 million T cells, the study yielded about 500,000 cDNA molecules. MiXCR was run by TCRdb on the PCR reads, yielding one entry per CDR3 protein. The sample shows hundreds of thousands of distinct CDR3 sequences, roughly 58% of them seen only once. Germline V gene data show CDR1 as SQVTM and CDR2 as ANQGSEA. The CDR3 loop spans 10 amino acids. V was trimmed by 5 bases and J by 6 bases, leaving 7 bases between them. The receptor's source is a girl between 5 and 17 years old with multiple sclerosis. This chain connects TRBV29-1 to TRBJ1-2, with D unresolved. Sequenced input: blood. In DNA form, the CDR3 reads TGCAGCGTTCACGGGGATGGCTACACCTTC. Encoded protein: CSVHGDGYTF. Full variable domain (missing parts from reference TRBV29-1 and TRBJ1-2): SAVISQKPSRDICQRGTSLTIQCQVDSQVTMMFWYRQQPGQSLTLIATANQGSEATYESGFVIDKFPISRPNLTFSTLTVSNMSPEDSSIYLCSVHGDGYTFGSGTRLTVV.